A selection of T cell receptor beta chains follows, all from one sample in a study of shared clonotypes between healthy human individuals. Assay used: immunoSEQ multiplex PCR; TCRdb lists only in-frame clones, some missing. The data hold about 2.4 million clones, with around 94% observed a single time. Material: naive CD4+ T cells sorted from blood. Receptor source: a man between 18 and 29 years old in good health. Each CDR3 is given without its conserved first and last residue. Each record gives: V gene, CDR3 length, J gene, CDR3 protein.

V: TRBV6-1; length: 14; J: TRBJ2-4; CDR3: ASSELGGLGKNIQY
V: TRBV29-1; length: 10; J: TRBJ1-1; CDR3: SAKNPGSEAF
V: TRBV5-5; length: 14; J: TRBJ1-2; CDR3: ASSLVSTAANYGYT
V: TRBV7-9; length: 12; J: TRBJ1-3; CDR3: ASSLEPTGNTIY
V: TRBV4-1; length: 14; J: TRBJ1-2; CDR3: ASSQETGSSNYGYT
V: TRBV6-6; length: 13; J: TRBJ1-3; CDR3: ASSYSGSSGNTIY
V: TRBV7-2; length: 13; J: TRBJ2-2; CDR3: ASSLYRPNTGELF
V: TRBV4-2; length: 14; J: TRBJ2-5; CDR3: ASSPSGTSGMETQY
V: TRBV7-2; length: 12; J: TRBJ2-7; CDR3: ASSPDRGAYEQY
V: TRBV15; length: 12; J: TRBJ1-2; CDR3: ATSRDRGAVDYT
V: TRBV6-6; length: 12; J: TRBJ1-2; CDR3: ASSPYGQGGGYT
V: TRBV6-5; length: 10; J: TRBJ1-2; CDR3: ASSYSGYGYT
V: TRBV6-1; length: 9; J: TRBJ2-7; CDR3: ASRGDYEQY
V: TRBV2; length: 10; J: TRBJ2-7; CDR3: ASSQSTNEQY
V: TRBV18; length: 11; J: TRBJ2-7; CDR3: ASSPPGLWEQY
V: TRBV5-1; length: 13; J: TRBJ2-6; CDR3: ASSSTGSGANVLT
V: TRBV19; length: 13; J: TRBJ1-5; CDR3: ASSGWAVGDQPQH
V: TRBV4-1; length: 12; J: TRBJ2-3; CDR3: ASSRGQGSDTQY
V: TRBV20-1; length: 9; J: TRBJ2-3; CDR3: SALRADTQY
V: TRBV11-2; length: 13; J: TRBJ2-5; CDR3: ASSLDSGFQETQY
V: TRBV9; length: 13; J: TRBJ2-1; CDR3: ASSELASSYNEQF
V: TRBV10-1; length: 11; J: TRBJ2-7; CDR3: ASREFLGYEQY
V: TRBV7-2; length: 14; J: TRBJ2-4; CDR3: ASSPSGFGAKNIQY
V: TRBV15; length: 17; J: TRBJ2-5; CDR3: ATSRDLGGTGRLKETQY
V: TRBV6-1; length: 11; J: TRBJ1-1; CDR3: ASTVVQNTEAF
V: TRBV30; length: 10; J: TRBJ2-4; CDR3: AWIAAKNIQY
V: TRBV2; length: 10; J: TRBJ1-2; CDR3: ASRGTGLGYT
V: TRBV29-1; length: 11; J: TRBJ2-1; CDR3: SVVSGGAHEQF
V: TRBV13; length: 14; J: TRBJ1-2; CDR3: ASSSINPGQGNGYT
V: TRBV10-2; length: 12; J: TRBJ2-1; CDR3: ASSVEGGYNEQF
V: TRBV5-6; length: 15; J: TRBJ1-5; CDR3: ASSLRGGAYSNQPQH
V: TRBV6-1; length: 11; J: TRBJ1-2; CDR3: ASGGVVARGYT
V: TRBV7-9; length: 15; J: TRBJ2-6; CDR3: ASSRMVVGSGANVLT
V: TRBV6-5; length: 10; J: TRBJ2-3; CDR3: ASRSDGYTQY
V: TRBV5-1; length: 14; J: TRBJ2-3; CDR3: ASSFLGGGLTDTQY
V: TRBV5-1; length: 11; J: TRBJ2-7; CDR3: ASSLGGQGSQY
V: TRBV6-5; length: 10; J: TRBJ2-7; CDR3: ASRGILNEQY
V: TRBV29-1; length: 10; J: TRBJ2-7; CDR3: SVEPGGGEQY
V: TRBV2; length: 16; J: TRBJ2-3; CDR3: ASSIRPSSGASTDTQY
V: TRBV7-2; length: 12; J: TRBJ2-7; CDR3: ASTQGLAGYEQY
V: TRBV7-7; length: 13; J: TRBJ1-4; CDR3: ASSRGQAGNEKLF